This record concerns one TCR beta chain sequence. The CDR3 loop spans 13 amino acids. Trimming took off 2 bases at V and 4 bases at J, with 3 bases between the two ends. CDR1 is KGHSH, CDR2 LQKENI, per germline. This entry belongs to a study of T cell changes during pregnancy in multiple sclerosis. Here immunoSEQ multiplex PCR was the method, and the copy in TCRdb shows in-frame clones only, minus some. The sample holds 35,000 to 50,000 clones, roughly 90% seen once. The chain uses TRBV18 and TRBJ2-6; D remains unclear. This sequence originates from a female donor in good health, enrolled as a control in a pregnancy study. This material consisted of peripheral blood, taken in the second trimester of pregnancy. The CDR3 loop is CASSPGGANVLTF. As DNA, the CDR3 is TGTGCCAGCTCACCAGGCGGGGCCAACGTCCTGACTTTC.